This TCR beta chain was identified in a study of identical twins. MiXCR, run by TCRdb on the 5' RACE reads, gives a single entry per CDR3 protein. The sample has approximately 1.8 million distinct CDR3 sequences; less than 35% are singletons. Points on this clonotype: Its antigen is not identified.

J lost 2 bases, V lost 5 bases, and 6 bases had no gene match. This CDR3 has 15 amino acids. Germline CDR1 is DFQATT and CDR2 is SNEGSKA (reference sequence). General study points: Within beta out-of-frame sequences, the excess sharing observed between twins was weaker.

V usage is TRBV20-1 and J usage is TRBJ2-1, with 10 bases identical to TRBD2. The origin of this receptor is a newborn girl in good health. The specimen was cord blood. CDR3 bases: TGCAGTGCTTCTCGACTAGCGGGTACCTACAATGAGCAGTTCTTC. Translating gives CSASRLAGTYNEQFF.